These 27 T cell receptor beta chains originate from one sample sequenced in a study of blood T cells in healthy people across ages. With a J-beta primer mix and a sample-barcoded 5' primer, a second PCR ran roughly 6 to 11 cycles. Each CDR3 protein gets one entry after TCRdb re-called the 5' RACE reads with MiXCR. The sample shows approximately 800,000 distinct CDR3 sequences, around 62% of them seen only once. Sequencing used blood. The receptors shown here come from a man aged 25-45 years in good health.

This clonotype was seen a handful of times. The rearrangement uses TRBV5-1 and TRBJ2-1; 12 bases align to TRBD2. V shed 2 bases, J shed 4 bases, and the junction held 4 bases outside the gene matches. This CDR3 has 16 amino acids. The germline gives CDR1 SGHRS, CDR2 YFSETQ. Written as DNA, the CDR3 is TGCGCCAGCAGCTTAACTAGCGGGGGGAATTACAATGAGCAGTTCTTC. It translates to CASSLTSGGNYNEQFF.

CDR3 in DNA: TGCGCCAGCAGCTCGACGTCCTTGGGTTATGGCTACACCTTC. Translated: CASSSTSLGYGYTF. This sequence joins TRBV5-1 and TRBJ1-2; no definite D call. Germline V gives CDR1 SGHRS, CDR2 YFSETQ. The CDR3 runs to 14 residues. With 3 bases removed from V and 5 bases from J, the gap between germline ends came to 14 bases.

The chain carries TRBV28 and TRBJ2-7, with 8 bases matching TRBD2. The germline CDR1 and CDR2 sequences are MDHEN and SYDVKM. The V segment lost 4 bases and the J segment 3 bases; nucleotides outside the gene matches: 8. The CDR3 has 15 residues. CDR3 DNA: TGTGCCAGCAGTTCCTTCGGGGGGGCCAACTACGAGCAGTACTTC. Translating it yields CASSSFGGANYEQYF.

The chain has TRBV10-3 and TRBJ1-2; possible D gene TRBD1, 5 bases. The V and J ends lost 6 bases and 1 base respectively, with 15 bases between them. Germline V gene data show CDR1 as ENHRY and CDR2 as SYGVKD. The CDR3 covers 15 residues. CDR3 protein: CAIRPPGTDNYGYTF. DNA of the CDR3: TGTGCCATCAGACCGCCTGGGACCGATAACTATGGCTACACCTTC.

In DNA form, the CDR3 reads TGTGCCAGCAGCCAAGAGTGGGGACAGGGGGCGTGGGAGCAGTACTTC. Its protein is CASSQEWGQGAWEQYF. This rearrangement joins TRBV3-1 to TRBJ2-4, with 12 bases that match TRBD1. Germline assignment: CDR1 LGHDT and CDR2 YNNKEL (reference sequence). V gave up 0 bases and J gave up 13 bases; unmatched junction bases: 10. CDR3 size: 16 residues.

This chain joins TRBV9 and TRBJ2-4; TRBD2 is a possible D gene (5 bases). The last part of the DNA fits TRBJ2-7 better; the J call may be wrong. The CDR3 contains 13 residues. Germline CDR1 reads SGDLS; CDR2 reads YYNGEE. The CDR3 protein is CASSVEEEYEQYF. The CDR3 nucleotides read TGTGCCAGCAGCGTAGAGGAGGAGTACGAGCAGTACTTC.

V and J are TRBV27 and TRBJ2-4; 7 bases line up with TRBD2. V trimming: 6 bases; J trimming: 8 bases; junction bases outside the gene matches: 10. The CDR3 totals 14 residues. Per germline, CDR1 MNHEY and CDR2 SMNVEV (reference sequence). As DNA, the CDR3 is TGTGCCAGCAGCCGACTCGGAGGGAGGGACATTCAGTACTTC. Protein sequence: CASSRLGGRDIQYF.

The V call is TRBV6-5, the J call TRBJ2-2, with D unclear. The V gene's germline CDR1 is MNHEY and CDR2 SVGAGI. The CDR3 length is 12 residues. Trimming took off 5 bases at V and 6 bases at J, with 7 bases between the two ends. DNA of the CDR3: TGTGCCAGCAGTCCGAATGCCGGGGAGCTGTTTTTT. Amino acids: CASSPNAGELFF.

V is TRBV7-8 and J is TRBJ2-2; tentatively, D is TRBD1 (5 bases). This CDR3 has 15 amino acids. Trimming stripped 7 bases from V and 0 bases from J, with 12 bases between. Germline V gene data show CDR1 as SGHVS and CDR2 as FQNEAQ. The CDR3 reads CASNIDSANTGELFF. The CDR3 region has the DNA TGTGCCAGCAACATAGACAGCGCGAACACCGGGGAGCTGTTTTTT.

This chain connects TRBV30 to TRBJ2-7; no firm D call. The CDR3 loop spans 12 amino acids. V was pared by 7 bases and J by 2 bases, with 12 bases between. Germline V CDR1 and CDR2: GTSNPN, SVGIG (reference sequence). DNA of the CDR3: TGTGCCTTCTCCGGGCCCACCTACGAGCAGTACTTC. Its translation is CAFSGPTYEQYF.

V usage is TRBV29-1 and J usage is TRBJ2-7; weak D call: TRBD2 (6 bases). Per the germline V gene, CDR1 is SQVTM and CDR2 is ANQGSEA. Trimming took off 1 base at V and 0 bases at J, with 10 bases between the two ends. The CDR3 extends over 14 amino acids. As DNA, the CDR3 is TGCAGCGTTGAAGCCCCGGGAGTCTCCTACGAGCAGTACTTC. This codes for CSVEAPGVSYEQYF.

The chain carries TRBV6-6 and TRBJ1-4; D possibly corresponds to TRBD1 (5 bases). Trimming removed 2 bases at V and 3 bases at J, with 10 bases between. In germline, CDR1 is MNHNY, CDR2 SVGAGI (reference sequence). The CDR3 totals 15 residues. The CDR3 is CASSYRGGPNEKLFF. The CDR3, as DNA: TGTGCCAGCAGTTACAGGGGTGGGCCTAATGAAAAACTGTTTTTT.

This chain connects TRBV2 to TRBJ1-5; 8 bases are shared with TRBD1. This CDR3 is built from 16 residues. With V trimmed by 2 bases and J by 8 bases, 11 bases remained unmatched. The V gene's germline CDR1 is SNHLY and CDR2 FYNNEI. The CDR3 DNA reads as TGTGCCAGCAGTGAATGGGCAGGGGGCGGGGGTAAGCCCCAGCATTTT. Translating it yields CASSEWAGGGGKPQHF.

V and J are TRBV10-3 and TRBJ1-2; TRBD1 is a possible D gene (5 bases). The V and J ends lost 5 bases and 8 bases respectively, with 12 bases between them. Germline loops: CDR1 ENHRY, CDR2 SYGVKD. CDR3 length equals 12 residues. CDR3 sequence (DNA): TGTGCCATCAGTATGGAGGGGCAGGGCTACACCTTC. Its translation: CAISMEGQGYTF.

V is TRBV7-3 and J is TRBJ2-1, with 11 bases identical to TRBD1. The J call may be wrong; the DNA end is better matched by TRBJ2-7. The CDR3 loop spans 16 amino acids. Germline CDR1 SGHTA, CDR2 FQGTGA. CDR3 nucleotide sequence: TGTGCCAGCAGCTCGGGACAGGGGGTATCCTACAATGAGCAGTACTTC. Translated, it gives CASSSGQGVSYNEQYF.

V usage is TRBV12-3 or TRBV12-4 and J usage is TRBJ1-5; TRBD1 might be the D (5 bases). The length of the CDR3 is 15 residues. Trimming stripped 7 bases from V and 3 bases from J, with 16 bases between. CDR3 DNA: TGTGCCAGCACCTTAGACGGGGGTCTCAATCAGCCCCAGCATTTT. Translated: CASTLDGGLNQPQHF.

The chain couples TRBV13 to TRBJ2-3; TRBD1 matches 8 bases. Germline loops: CDR1 PRHDT, CDR2 FYEKMQ (reference sequence). CDR3 size: 16 residues. V lost 1 base and J lost 3; bases outside the gene matches: 6. This CDR3 is CASSLVGTGTTDTQYF. For the CDR3, the DNA is TGTGCCAGCAGCTTAGTAGGGACAGGAACAACAGATACGCAGTATTTT.

The chain has TRBV29-1 and TRBJ2-5, with 9 bases that match TRBD2. The CDR3 spans 14 residues. Germline CDR1 and CDR2: SQVTM and ANQGSEA. The J segment lost 4 bases and the V segment lost 2 bases, leaving 5 bases of the junction unmatched. The CDR3 loop reads CSVEKLAGRETQYF. For the CDR3, the DNA is TGCAGCGTTGAAAAACTAGCGGGTAGAGAGACCCAGTACTTC.

The chain uses TRBV21-1 and TRBJ2-4; TRBD1 reflects the table's D call only, with no check against the DNA. The DNA end favors TRBJ2-7, so the J call may be wrong. TRBV21-1 is classified as a pseudogene. The CDR3 length is 18 residues. The CDR3 region is CASTNPDPLYGEGYEQYF. CDR3 bases: TGTGCCAGCACCAATCCCGACCCCCTTTATGGGGAAGGGTACGAGCAGTACTTC.

The chain uses TRBV29-1 and TRBJ2-3, with 10 bases identical to TRBD2. The CDR3 is 14 residues long. V shed 7 bases and J 3 bases; nucleotides not matched to a gene: 7. Germline V gives CDR1 SQVTM, CDR2 ANQGSEA. In nucleotides, the CDR3 is TGCAGCGAGCGGGGGGGAGAAATGACAGATACGCAGTATTTT. Translating it yields CSERGGEMTDTQYF.

CDR3 sequence (DNA): TGCGCCAGCAGCCAAGGGGCCGATAATGAAAAACTGTTTTTT. Translating gives CASSQGADNEKLFF. This sequence joins TRBV4-3 and TRBJ1-4; D is undetermined. The CDR3 runs to 14 residues. Trimming removed 1 base from V and 4 bases from J, with 7 bases in between. Germline CDR1 and CDR2: LGHNA and YSLEER.

The chain couples TRBV3-1 to TRBJ2-5, with TRBD2 matching over 9 bases. This CDR3 spans 16 amino acids. After removal of 1 base from V and 6 bases from J, the junction contained 9 bases not matched to a gene. The germline V gene encodes CDR1 LGHDT and CDR2 YNNKEL (reference sequence). This CDR3 is CASSQVGGGAGKTQYF. The CDR3 region has the DNA TGTGCCAGCAGCCAAGTTGGCGGGGGGGCCGGGAAGACCCAGTACTTC.

The chain carries TRBV28 and TRBJ2-1; D is possibly TRBD1 (8 bases). The CDR3 runs to 16 residues. Germline CDR1 is MDHEN and CDR2 is SYDVKM. Trimming took 2 bases from V and 2 from J, leaving 13 bases between them. In nucleotides, the CDR3 is TGTGCCAGCAGTTTACCACAGGGGGGGCCCTACAATGAGCAGTTCTTC. Its translation: CASSLPQGGPYNEQFF.

The chain couples TRBV7-9 to TRBJ2-1, with TRBD1 matching over 7 bases. Germline V gene sequence: CDR1 SEHNR, CDR2 FQNEAQ (reference sequence). This CDR3 is built from 16 residues. With V trimmed by 3 bases and J by 4 bases, 9 bases remained unmatched. The CDR3 nucleotides are TGTGCCAGCAGCTTCTACGGGGCAGGGGGATACAATGAGCAGTTCTTC. Translation: CASSFYGAGGYNEQFF.

This clonotype was found a few times. This chain links TRBV6-5 with TRBJ1-2; D remains unclear. The CDR3 has 13 amino acids. Germline CDR1 is MNHEY and CDR2 is SVGAGI. V was clipped by 4 bases and J by 8 bases, with 14 bases between them. CDR3 nucleotides: TGTGCCAGCAGTTCCCCGCCCGCCCTGGGCTACACCTTC. Translated, it gives CASSSPPALGYTF.

The chain carries TRBV20-1 and TRBJ2-1; D is undetermined. The CDR3 loop spans 15 amino acids. Germline V gene lookup returns CDR1 DFQATT and CDR2 SNEGSKA (reference sequence). V lost 3 bases and J 7 bases, leaving 19 bases between the germline ends. CDR3 in DNA: TGCAGTGCTAGTGTCAGCCTAAATCTCGTAAATGAGCAGTTCTTC. This sequence encodes CSASVSLNLVNEQFF.

The chain is built from TRBV3-1 and TRBJ1-4; a possible D gene is TRBD1 (5 bases). There are 16 residues in the CDR3. The germline gives CDR1 LGHDT, CDR2 YNNKEL (reference sequence). V was pared by 0 bases and J by 4 bases, with 12 bases between. This CDR3 is CASSQDARGGNEKLFF. In DNA form, the CDR3 reads TGTGCCAGCAGCCAAGATGCGAGGGGCGGTAATGAAAAACTGTTTTTT.